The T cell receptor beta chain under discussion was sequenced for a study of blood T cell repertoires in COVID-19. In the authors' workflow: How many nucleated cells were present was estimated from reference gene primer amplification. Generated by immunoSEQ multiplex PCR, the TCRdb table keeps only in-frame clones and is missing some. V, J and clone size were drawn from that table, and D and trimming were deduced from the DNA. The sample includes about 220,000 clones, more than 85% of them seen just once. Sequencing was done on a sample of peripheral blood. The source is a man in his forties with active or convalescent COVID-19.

In nucleotides, the CDR3 is TGTGCCAGCAGCTTACAGGGCCGTCTCTATGGCTACACCTTC. Amino acids: CASSLQGRLYGYTF. This chain uses TRBV7-8 with TRBJ1-2; D is possibly TRBD1 (5 bases). Germline assignment: CDR1 SGHVS and CDR2 FQNEAQ. With 2 bases removed from V and 4 bases from J, the gap between germline ends came to 11 bases. This CDR3 contains 14 residues.